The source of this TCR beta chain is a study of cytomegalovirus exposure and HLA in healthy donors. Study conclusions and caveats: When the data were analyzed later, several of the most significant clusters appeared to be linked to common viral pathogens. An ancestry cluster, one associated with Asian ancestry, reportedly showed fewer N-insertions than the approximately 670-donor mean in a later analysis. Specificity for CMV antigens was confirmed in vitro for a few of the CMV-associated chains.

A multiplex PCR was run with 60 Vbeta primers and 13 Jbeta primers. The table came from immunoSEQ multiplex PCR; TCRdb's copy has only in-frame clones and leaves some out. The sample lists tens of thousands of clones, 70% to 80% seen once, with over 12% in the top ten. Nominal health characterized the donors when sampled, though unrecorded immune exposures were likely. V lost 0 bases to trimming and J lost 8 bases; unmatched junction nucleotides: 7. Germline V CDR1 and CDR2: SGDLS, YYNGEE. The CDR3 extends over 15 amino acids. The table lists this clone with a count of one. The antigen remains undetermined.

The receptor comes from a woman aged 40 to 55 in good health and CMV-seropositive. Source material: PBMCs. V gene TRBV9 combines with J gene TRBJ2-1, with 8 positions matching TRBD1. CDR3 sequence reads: CASSVGRQGLYEQFF. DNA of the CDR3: TGTGCCAGCAGCGTAGGCAGACAGGGGTTGTATGAGCAGTTCTTC.